These T cell receptor beta chains were read from a single sample in a study of blood T cell repertoires in COVID-19. The repertoire was sequenced with immunoSEQ multiplex PCR; TCRdb's copy has only in-frame clones and lacks some. The repertoire holds approximately 200,000 clones, with approximately 80% as singletons. Sequenced input: peripheral blood. The receptors derive from a woman older than 75 with acute or convalescent COVID-19. Each CDR3 is given with its conserved first and last residue. A D gene is named only where the DNA matches it firmly. The size field is filled for only some rows; it gives once, few, many or a size class.

V	size	J	length	D	DNA	CDR3
TRBV6-1	.	TRBJ2-5	18	TRBD2	TGTGCCAGCAGTGAAGAGCTAGCGGGGGTGGGAAAGCAAGAGACCCAGTACTTC	CASSEELAGVGKQETQYF
TRBV5-1	once	TRBJ2-3	13	TRBD2	TGCGCCAGCTCCGGGACTATCACAGATACGCAGTATTTT	CASSGTITDTQYF
TRBV10-3	once	TRBJ2-7	14	.	TGTGCCATCAGTGAGTCGGGAGGAACCAACGAGCAGTACTTC	CAISESGGTNEQYF
TRBV10-2	.	TRBJ2-7	14	TRBD2	TGCGCCAGCAGTCTTAGCGGGGGGACTTACGAGCAGTACTTC	CASSLSGGTYEQYF
TRBV6-5	.	TRBJ2-2	14	.	TGTGCCAGCAGTTATGACTTCTACACCGGGGAGCTGTTTTTT	CASSYDFYTGELFF
TRBV5-1	.	TRBJ1-4	15	.	TGCGCCAGCAGCTTGGGTAGAGGAGGTGATGAAAAACTGTTTTTT	CASSLGRGGDEKLFF
TRBV12-5	few	TRBJ1-2	15	TRBD1	TGTGCTAGTGGTTTGGCTCGGGACAGGGAGGGTGGCTACACCTTC	CASGLARDREGGYTF
TRBV12-3/TRBV12-4	.	TRBJ1-1	12	TRBD1	TGTGCCAGCAGTTTGTCAGGGGGAGAAGCTTTCTTT	CASSLSGGEAFF
TRBV23-1	few	TRBJ2-7	12	.	TGCGCCCGAGGTGCTTTCGGGGGCGAGCAGTACTTC	CARGAFGGEQYF
TRBV29-1	.	TRBJ1-2	14	.	TGCAGCGTTGAAGTGACGGGGGGTAGCTATGGCTACACCTTC	CSVEVTGGSYGYTF
TRBV13	.	TRBJ2-7	15	TRBD1	TGTGCCAGCAGCCCCGGGACAGGGAGAGGGTACGAGCAGTACTTC	CASSPGTGRGYEQYF
TRBV11-3	.	TRBJ1-4	16	TRBD1	TGTGCCAGCAGCTTAGGGGTGGGACAGGGAGATGAAAAACTGTTTTTT	CASSLGVGQGDEKLFF
TRBV3-1/TRBV3-2	.	TRBJ1-5	14	.	TGTGCCAGCAGCCCAGCCACGGAGAATCAGCCCCAGCATTTT	CASSPATENQPQHF
TRBV5-1	.	TRBJ1-4	14	.	TGCGCCAGCAGCCCCGCGGGGGTTAATGAAAAACTGTTTTTT	CASSPAGVNEKLFF
TRBV3-1/TRBV3-2	.	TRBJ2-7	16	TRBD1	TGTGCCAGCAGCCACGAGACCGGGACAGGAAGCTACGAGCAGTACTTC	CASSHETGTGSYEQYF
TRBV5-1	few	TRBJ1-5	16	.	TGCGCCAGCAGCTTGTCACCCGGGTCATCAGATCAGCCCCAGCATTTT	CASSLSPGSSDQPQHF
TRBV19	.	TRBJ1-5	14	TRBD1	TGTGCCAGTAGTCCTACAGGGGGCACTCAGCCCCAGCATTTT	CASSPTGGTQPQHF
TRBV6-6	.	TRBJ2-3	17	TRBD2	TGTGCCAGCAGTCAGACGGGACTAGCGGGAGTCCCAGATACGCAGTATTTT	CASSQTGLAGVPDTQYF
TRBV11-1	.	TRBJ1-5	13	.	TGTGCCAGCAGCCCCGGGGGAGACCAGCCCCAGCATTTT	CASSPGGDQPQHF
TRBV29-1	few	TRBJ2-1	15	TRBD1	TGCAGCGTTGCCAGGCCGGGACAGGGGGTCCATGAGCAGTTCTTC	CSVARPGQGVHEQFF
TRBV19	.	TRBJ2-5	15	.	TGTGCCAGTAGTATCGTTCGGTCGGGCCAAGAGACCCAGTACTTC	CASSIVRSGQETQYF
TRBV2	.	TRBJ2-1	14	TRBD2	TGTGCCAGCAGTTTAGCGGGCCTCAACAATGAGCAGTTCTTC	CASSLAGLNNEQFF
TRBV6-2/TRBV6-3	.	TRBJ1-2	15	.	TGTGCCAGCAGCCCGGACAGCATAAATAACTATGGCTACACCTTC	CASSPDSINNYGYTF
TRBV28	.	TRBJ2-1	11	.	TGTGCCAGCGCCGAGACTTACAAACAGTTCTTC	CASAETYKQFF
TRBV15	.	TRBJ2-7	15	TRBD1	TGTGCCACCAGCAGGTCGACAGGGGCATCCTACGAGCAGTACTTC	CATSRSTGASYEQYF
TRBV19	.	TRBJ2-3	15	TRBD1	TGTGCCAGTCGGCTCGACAGGGGGCAGGGAGATACGCAGTATTTT	CASRLDRGQGDTQYF
TRBV11-3	few	TRBJ2-7	14	TRBD1	TGTGCCAGCAGTCGGACAGGGCCAGGCTACGAGCAGTACTTC	CASSRTGPGYEQYF
TRBV4-2	.	TRBJ2-2	14	.	TGTGCCAGCAGCCAAGTGAGCCCGACAGGGGAGCTGTTTTTT	CASSQVSPTGELFF
TRBV3-1/TRBV3-2	.	TRBJ2-3	17	.	TGTGCCAGCAGCCCCTTGGGGAGTGTCCCTAGCACAGATACGCAGTATTTT	CASSPLGSVPSTDTQYF
TRBV4-3	.	TRBJ2-5	17	TRBD2	TGCGCCAGCAGCCCTAGCGGGGGGTCCCTTAACACAGAGACCCAGTACTTC	CASSPSGGSLNTETQYF
TRBV5-1	.	TRBJ1-3	17	.	TGCGCCAGCAGCTTGGGGGCTATTTCTGACTCTGGAAACACCATATATTTT	CASSLGAISDSGNTIYF
TRBV6-5	.	TRBJ1-1	12	TRBD1	TGTGCCAGCAGTTACTCCCAGGGGGCGGCTTTCTTT	CASSYSQGAAFF
TRBV4-1	.	TRBJ2-1	15	TRBD1	TGCGCCAGCAGCCAAGAAGGGACAGATTACAATGAGCAGTTCTTC	CASSQEGTDYNEQFF
TRBV9	.	TRBJ2-2	17	TRBD2	TGTGCCAGCAGCGTAGATAGTAGCGGGGTGAACACCGGGGAGCTGTTTTTT	CASSVDSSGVNTGELFF
TRBV28	.	TRBJ2-7	14	TRBD1	TGTGCCAGCAGTGACAGGGTGGCTCCCTACGAGCAGTACTTC	CASSDRVAPYEQYF
TRBV6-5	.	TRBJ2-1	11	TRBD1	TGTGCCAGCAGCAGGGACAGTGAGCAGTTCTTC	CASSRDSEQFF
TRBV11-2	.	TRBJ2-4	15	TRBD1	TGTGCCAGCAGCCCCCGGACAGGCGGCAAAAACATTCAGTACTTC	CASSPRTGGKNIQYF
TRBV29-1	.	TRBJ1-1	12	.	TGCAGCGCCTCGACAGGGAACACTGAAGCTTTCTTT	CSASTGNTEAFF